The 23 T cell receptor beta chains presented below share a single source sample, sequenced in a study of shared clonotypes between healthy human individuals. Using immunoSEQ multiplex PCR, the repertoire was profiled, and TCRdb retains in-frame clones only, with some absent. Of about 2.3 million clones listed, 92% are singletons. Sequencing was done on a sample of naive CD4+ T cells from PBMCs. Subset here: CD45RA+ positively selected. Receptors originate from a man aged 18 to 29 in good health. Some clones in this sample may be carry-over from other donors' samples.

This chain links TRBV7-9 with TRBJ2-5, with a weak D call TRBD2 (7 bases). The ends were cut back, 7 bases at V and 4 bases at J, with 19 bases in the middle. The CDR3 is 15 amino acids. Germline-derived CDR1 and CDR2 are SEHNR and FQNEAQ (reference sequence). CDR3: CASTLRGGIGETQYF. In DNA, the CDR3 is TGTGCCAGCACCCTAAGGGGGGGGATCGGAGAGACCCAGTACTTC.

This rearrangement joins TRBV4-1 to TRBJ2-3; D is ambiguous. Trimming took off 0 bases at V and 0 bases at J, with 7 bases between the two ends. Per germline, CDR1 MGHRA and CDR2 YSYEKL. The CDR3 extends over 15 amino acids. The CDR3 bases are TGCGCCAGCAGCCAAGAAGGGTCTAGCACAGATACGCAGTATTTT. Protein: CASSQEGSSTDTQYF.

The chain combines TRBV28 with TRBJ1-6; 8 positions match TRBD1. This CDR3 has 16 residues. Germline V gives CDR1 MDHEN, CDR2 SYDVKM. The V segment lost 4 bases and the J segment 6 bases; nucleotides outside the gene matches: 8. The CDR3 DNA reads TGTGCCAGCAGTTCGCCAGGGGGCGATTTTAATTCACCCCTCCACTTT. Translated: CASSSPGGDFNSPLHF.

The chain's CDR3 is CASSPRQGELFF. The CDR3 DNA follows: TGTGCCAGCAGTCCCCGACAGGGCGAACTGTTTTTT. V usage is TRBV28 and J usage is TRBJ1-4; 7 positions match TRBD1. Germline CDR1 and CDR2: MDHEN and SYDVKM. The J segment lost 12 bases and the V segment lost 5 bases, leaving 6 bases of the junction unmatched. The CDR3 is made up of 12 amino acids. Filled out from reference TRBV28 and TRBJ1-4, the complete variable domain reads DVKVTQSSRYLVKRTGEKVFLECVQDMDHENMFWYRQDPGLGLRLIYFSYDVKMKEKGDIPEGYSVSREKKERFSLILESASTNQTSMYLCASSPRQGELFFGSGTQLSVL.

The chain links TRBV6-6 to TRBJ2-1; 9 bases agree with TRBD1. V was pared by 6 bases and J by 8 bases, with 5 bases of the junction left unmatched. Germline V gene lookup returns CDR1 MNHNY and CDR2 SVGAGI (reference sequence). The CDR3 has 13 amino acids. The CDR3, as DNA: TGTGCCAGCAGAAACAGGGGGCGGGATGAGCAGTTCTTC. This sequence encodes CASRNRGRDEQFF.

The chain couples TRBV6-5 to TRBJ2-1; D is possibly TRBD1 or TRBD2 (6 bases each). V lost 6 bases and J 10 bases, leaving 22 bases between the germline ends. Per germline, CDR1 MNHEY and CDR2 SVGAGI. The CDR3 runs to 15 residues. The CDR3 here is CASSPPRGRRQEQFF. The CDR3 nucleotides are TGTGCCAGCAGCCCCCCTCGGGGGCGGCGGCAAGAGCAGTTCTTC.

The chain combines TRBV18 with TRBJ2-5, with TRBD1 matching over 11 bases. The length of the CDR3 is 16 residues. CDR1 and CDR2 from the germline V gene are KGHSH and LQKENI. V was pared by 5 bases and J by 3 bases, with 8 bases of the junction left unmatched. The CDR3 loop is CASSAAGTGGKETQYF. In nucleotides, the CDR3 is TGTGCCAGCTCAGCCGCAGGGACAGGGGGTAAAGAGACCCAGTACTTC.

The chain employs TRBV28 and TRBJ2-1; TRBD2 is a possible D gene (5 bases). Trimming left V 5 bases short and J 0 bases short, with 14 bases between. This CDR3 has 16 amino acids. Germline V CDR1 and CDR2: MDHEN, SYDVKM. CDR3 residues: CASSPPAGRSYNEQFF. CDR3 DNA sequence: TGTGCCAGCAGTCCCCCCGCGGGTCGCTCCTACAATGAGCAGTTCTTC.

In its sample, this clone was seen once. Written as DNA, the CDR3 is TGTGCCGGTAAAGCGGGAGGACGATACAATGAGCAGTTCTTC. As protein: CAGKAGGRYNEQFF. The V gene is TRBV2, the J gene TRBJ2-1; 9 bases line up with TRBD2. The CDR3 spans 14 residues. Germline loops: CDR1 SNHLY, CDR2 FYNNEI. J lost 4 bases, V lost 11 bases, and 9 bases had no gene match.

The chain uses TRBV28 and TRBJ1-4; possibly TRBD1 for D (5 bases). Germline CDR1 MDHEN, CDR2 SYDVKM. V lost 4 bases and J lost 8, with 17 bases in between. The CDR3 spans 15 residues. For the CDR3, the DNA is TGTGCCAGCAGTTCCGGGGTATTGGGGGAGGAAAAACTGTTTTTT. Protein product: CASSSGVLGEEKLFF.

The chain is built from TRBV4-1 and TRBJ1-2, with D maybe TRBD1 (5 bases). This CDR3 is 16 amino acids long. Germline V gives CDR1 MGHRA, CDR2 YSYEKL. Trimming stripped 0 bases from V and 4 bases from J, with 15 bases between. CDR3 loop: CASSQDWRGAGYGYTF. The CDR3 nucleotides read TGCGCCAGCAGCCAAGATTGGAGGGGCGCTGGCTATGGCTACACCTTC.

The V gene is TRBV30, the J gene TRBJ2-5; D may match TRBD1 or TRBD2 (7 bases each). Germline CDR1 reads GTSNPN; CDR2 reads SVGIG (reference sequence). CDR3 size: 13 residues. V was shortened by 8 bases and J by 4 bases, with 17 bases between the two germline ends. Here the CDR3 reads CAGTPGGGETQYF. For the CDR3, the DNA is TGTGCCGGAACGCCAGGGGGGGGAGAGACCCAGTACTTC.

Notes on this clone: Within the sample, other DNA sequences also encode this same CDR3. The chain joins TRBV28 to TRBJ2-7, with TRBD2 as a possible D gene (7 bases). The V gene's germline CDR1 is MDHEN and CDR2 SYDVKM. CDR3 length: 14 residues. The V gene lost 3 bases and the J gene lost 0 bases, with 9 bases spanning the gap. CDR3 sequence (DNA): TGTGCCAGCAGTTTTGGGGGGGCCTCCTACGAGCAGTACTTC. Amino acid sequence: CASSFGGASYEQYF. Drawing the rest from reference TRBV28 and TRBJ2-7, the complete variable domain is DVKVTQSSRYLVKRTGEKVFLECVQDMDHENMFWYRQDPGLGLRLIYFSYDVKMKEKGDIPEGYSVSREKKERFSLILESASTNQTSMYLCASSFGGASYEQYFGPGTRLTVT.

Concerning this clone itself: The same CDR3 can be traced to other DNA sequences in this sample. The rearrangement uses TRBV28 and TRBJ2-5; tentatively, D is TRBD1 or TRBD2 (5 bases each). Germline V CDR1 and CDR2: MDHEN, SYDVKM. The V gene lost 2 bases and the J gene lost 0 bases, with 7 bases spanning the gap. This CDR3 region has 14 residues. The CDR3 region has the DNA TGTGCCAGCAGTTTAGGGGGTAACCAAGAGACCCAGTACTTC. Amino acid sequence: CASSLGGNQETQYF.

The chain couples TRBV5-4 to TRBJ1-6, with 12 bases identical to TRBD1. The germline V gene has CDR1 SGHNT and CDR2 YYREEE (reference sequence). With V trimmed by 4 bases and J by 7 bases, 6 bases remained unmatched. CDR3 size: 16 residues. CDR3 sequence (DNA): TGTGCCAGCAGCCGAGGGACAGGGGGCTTAAATTCACCCCTCCACTTT. Translation: CASSRGTGGLNSPLHF.

Notes on this clone: Within the sample, other DNA sequences also encode this same CDR3. J is TRBJ2-7 and V is TRBV7-9; unclear D gene. Trimming took 3 bases from V and 7 from J, leaving 10 bases between them. The CDR3 has 12 residues. Germline V gene lookup returns CDR1 SEHNR and CDR2 FQNEAQ (reference sequence). CDR3 nucleotide sequence: TGTGCCAGCAGCTTCTCCGGAACGGAGCAGTACTTC. Its protein product is CASSFSGTEQYF.

As DNA, the CDR3 is TGTGCCAGCTCACCCTCTGCCGGTGTGGGGCGGGGAAACGAGCAGTACTTC. Amino acid sequence: CASSPSAGVGRGNEQYF. The chain couples TRBV18 to TRBJ2-7, with D maybe TRBD2 (6 bases). The CDR3 loop spans 17 amino acids. V shed 3 bases and J shed 5 bases, with 23 bases lying between them. Germline CDR1 is KGHSH and CDR2 is LQKENI.

The chain links TRBV18 to TRBJ1-5; TRBD1 might be the D (5 bases). CDR1 is KGHSH and CDR2 is LQKENI in the germline V gene. CDR3 length equals 15 residues. Trimming took 2 bases from V and 9 from J, leaving 17 bases between them. The CDR3 coding sequence is TGTGCCAGCTCACCATCCGCAGGGAAAATTGCGCCCCAGCATTTT. It translates to CASSPSAGKIAPQHF.

The rearrangement links TRBV5-4 to TRBJ2-1; TRBD2 aligns across 7 bases. In germline, CDR1 is SGHNT, CDR2 YYREEE (reference sequence). This CDR3 spans 14 amino acids. Losses at the gene ends were 8 bases for V and 4 bases for J; bases not matched to a gene: 9. CDR3 in DNA: TGTGCCAGTCGCGCGGGAGTTGAGTACAATGAGCAGTTCTTC. Translating gives CASRAGVEYNEQFF.

This clone showed up just a few times. The chain uses TRBV18 and TRBJ2-1; 10 bases map to TRBD1. This CDR3 region has 16 residues. The V and J ends lost 3 bases and 3 bases, in that order; junction bases with no gene match: 5. Germline CDR1 and CDR2: KGHSH and LQKENI. This CDR3 is CASSPIGQGGYNEQFF. The DNA of the CDR3 is TGTGCCAGCTCACCCATAGGACAGGGGGGCTACAATGAGCAGTTCTTC.

This rearrangement joins TRBV29-1 to TRBJ1-4, with 9 bases matching TRBD1. The CDR3 extends over 14 amino acids. Germline V gene sequence: CDR1 SQVTM, CDR2 ANQGSEA. After removal of 7 bases from V and 8 bases from J, the junction contained 11 bases not matched to a gene. The CDR3 DNA sequence: TGCAGCGCCATCAAGGGACAGGGATTAGAAAAACTGTTTTTT. It yields the protein CSAIKGQGLEKLFF.

The chain recombines TRBV28 with TRBJ1-3; no reliable D call. The V and J ends lost 7 bases and 2 bases respectively, with 12 bases between them. The CDR3 loop spans 14 amino acids. Germline V gene lookup returns CDR1 MDHEN and CDR2 SYDVKM. This CDR3 reads CASTQGRAGNTIYF. The CDR3 region has the DNA TGTGCCAGCACCCAAGGGCGGGCTGGAAACACCATATATTTT. Supplemented by reference TRBV28 and TRBJ1-3, the full variable domain reads DVKVTQSSRYLVKRTGEKVFLECVQDMDHENMFWYRQDPGLGLRLIYFSYDVKMKEKGDIPEGYSVSREKKERFSLILESASTNQTSMYLCASTQGRAGNTIYFGEGSWLTVV.

Points on this clone: In the same sample, other DNA sequences code for this CDR3. The chain is built from TRBV2 and TRBJ2-7; D is undetermined. The CDR3 consists of 10 residues. The germline V gene has CDR1 SNHLY and CDR2 FYNNEI. V lost 6 bases to trimming and J lost 4 bases, with 4 bases between them. CDR3 nucleotides: TGTGCCAGCAGATCGTACGAGCAGTACTTC. This gives the protein CASRSYEQYF.